Described below is a single TCR beta chain sequence and its context. Its target is unknown. TCRdb reprocessed the 5' RACE reads with MiXCR, giving one entry per CDR3 protein. The repertoire holds 1.5 million or so distinct CDR3 sequences, with roughly 35% as singletons. The data were taken from a study of identical twins. Study results and limitations: Insertions were fewer in abundant cord blood beta clonotypes, whereas memory repertoires showed none of this pattern.

CDR1 is MNHEY and CDR2 is SVGAGI in the germline V gene. This CDR3 has 13 residues. With 6 bases removed from V and 2 bases from J, the gap between germline ends came to 8 bases. V and J are TRBV6-5 and TRBJ2-1; either TRBD1 or TRBD2 may fit D (5 bases each). The source is a newborn girl in good health. The sequenced sample was cord blood. The CDR3 sequence: CASRGRTYNEQFF. The CDR3 coding sequence is TGTGCCAGCAGGGGACGGACCTACAATGAGCAGTTCTTC.